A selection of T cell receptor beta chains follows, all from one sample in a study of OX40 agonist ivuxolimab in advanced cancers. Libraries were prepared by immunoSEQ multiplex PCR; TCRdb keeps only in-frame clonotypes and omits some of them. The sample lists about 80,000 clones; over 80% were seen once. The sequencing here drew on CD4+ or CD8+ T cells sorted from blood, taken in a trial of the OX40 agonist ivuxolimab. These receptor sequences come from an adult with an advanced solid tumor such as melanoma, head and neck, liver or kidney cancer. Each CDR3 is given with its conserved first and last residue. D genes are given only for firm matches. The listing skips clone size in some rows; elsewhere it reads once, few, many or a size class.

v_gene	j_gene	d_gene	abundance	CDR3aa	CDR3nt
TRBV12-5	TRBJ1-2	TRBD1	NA	CASGLGQGYYGYTF	TGTGCTAGTGGACTCGGACAGGGATATTATGGCTACACCTTC
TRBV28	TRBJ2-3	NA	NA	CASSPMSRGTDTQYF	TGTGCCAGCAGTCCCATGAGTCGGGGCACAGATACGCAGTATTTT
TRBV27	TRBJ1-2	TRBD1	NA	CATRDSTTSYGYTF	TGTGCCACCCGGGACAGCACAACCAGCTATGGCTACACCTTC
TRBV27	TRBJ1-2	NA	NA	CASSLKQGLIRGYTF	TGTGCCAGCAGTTTAAAACAGGGACTAATCCGAGGCTACACCTTC
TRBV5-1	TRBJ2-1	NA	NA	CASSFPQGEVYNEQFF	TGCGCCAGCAGCTTCCCCCAGGGGGAGGTGTACAATGAGCAGTTCTTC
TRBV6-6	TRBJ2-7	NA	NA	CASSNPGHRSSYEQYF	TGTGCCAGCAGTAACCCGGGACACAGGAGCTCCTACGAGCAGTACTTC
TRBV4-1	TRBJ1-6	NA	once	CASSQVRDSPLHF	TGCGCCAGCAGCCAAGTGCGGGATTCACCCCTCCACTTT
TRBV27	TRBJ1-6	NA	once	CASRTGGHYDSPLHF	TGTGCCAGCAGGACCGGGGGACACTACGATTCACCCCTCCACTTT
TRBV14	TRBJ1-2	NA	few	CASSQQGMYGYTF	TGTGCCAGCAGCCAACAGGGAATGTATGGCTACACCTTC
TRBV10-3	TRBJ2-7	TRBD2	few	CAISESGTSGYEQYF	TGTGCCATCAGTGAGTCCGGGACTAGCGGCTACGAGCAGTACTTC
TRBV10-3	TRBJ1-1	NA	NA	CAISESVNTEAFF	TGTGCCATCAGTGAGTCGGTGAACACTGAAGCTTTCTTT
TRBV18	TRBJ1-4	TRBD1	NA	CASSLLQVPTGSEKLFF	TGTGCCAGCTCACTATTACAAGTACCGACAGGGAGTGAAAAACTGTTTTTT
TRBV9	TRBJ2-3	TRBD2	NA	CASSVATGGGVSDTQYF	TGTGCCAGCAGCGTAGCTACGGGAGGAGGAGTGTCGGATACGCAGTATTTT
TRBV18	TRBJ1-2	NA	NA	CASSSGGASGYTF	TGTGCCAGCTCCTCCGGGGGGGCATCTGGCTACACCTTC
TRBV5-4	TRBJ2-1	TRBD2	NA	CASTPGGYYNEQFF	TGTGCCAGCACCCCCGGGGGGTACTACAATGAGCAGTTCTTC
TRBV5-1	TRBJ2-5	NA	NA	CASSLARPMGETQYF	TGCGCCAGCAGCTTGGCCAGGCCGATGGGGGAGACCCAGTACTTC
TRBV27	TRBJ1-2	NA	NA	CASSFGTTNYGYTF	TGTGCCAGCAGTTTTGGCACCACCAACTATGGCTACACCTTC
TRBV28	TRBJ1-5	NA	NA	CASSSLPEPQHF	TGTGCCAGCAGTTCTCTACCGGAGCCCCAGCATTTT